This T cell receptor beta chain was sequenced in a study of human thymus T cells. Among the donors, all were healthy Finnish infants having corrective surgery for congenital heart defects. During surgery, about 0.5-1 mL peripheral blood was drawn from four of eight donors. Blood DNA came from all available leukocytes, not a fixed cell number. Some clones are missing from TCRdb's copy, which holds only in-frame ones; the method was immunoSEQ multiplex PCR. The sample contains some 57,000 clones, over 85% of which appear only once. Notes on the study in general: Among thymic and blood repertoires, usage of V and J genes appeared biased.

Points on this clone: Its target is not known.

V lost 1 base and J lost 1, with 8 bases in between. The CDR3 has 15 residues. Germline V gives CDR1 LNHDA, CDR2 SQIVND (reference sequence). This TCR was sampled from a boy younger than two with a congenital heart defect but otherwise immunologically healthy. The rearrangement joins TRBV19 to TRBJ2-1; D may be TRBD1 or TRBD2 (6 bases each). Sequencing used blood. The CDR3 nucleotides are TGTGCCAGTAGTATAGCGGGGGCGTCCTACAATGAGCAGTTCTTC. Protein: CASSIAGASYNEQFF.